The rows below give T cell receptor beta chains drawn from one sample of a study of blood T cell repertoires in COVID-19. The data were produced by immunoSEQ multiplex PCR, yet TCRdb's version contains in-frame clones alone and is incomplete. The data hold 200,000 to 250,000 clones, with about 90% observed a single time. Sequenced material: peripheral blood. These receptors originate from a man aged 55 to 70 with COVID-19, enrolled during active disease. Both conserved end residues are part of each CDR3. Fields, in order: V gene, CDR3 length, J gene, D gene, clone size, CDR3 protein. A D gene is named only where the DNA matches it firmly. Size is stated for part of the rows, as once, few or many counts, or as a class when the clone is expanded.

>TRBV2|14|TRBJ1-1|-|-
CASSPTDMNTEAFF
>TRBV11-2|14|TRBJ2-7|TRBD2|-
CASSLGSGGPKQYF
>TRBV20-1|17|TRBJ2-7|TRBD2|-
CSASSIAGGQSSYEQYF
>TRBV5-1|15|TRBJ2-2|TRBD2|-
CASSLFAGETGELFF
>TRBV30|14|TRBJ1-2|TRBD1|-
CAWRPQGADYGYTF
>TRBV11-3|15|TRBJ2-1|-|-
CASSPTGLSYNEQFF
>TRBV12-3/TRBV12-4|13|TRBJ1-1|TRBD1|-
CASLGQMNTEAFF
>TRBV9|13|TRBJ1-3|-|-
CASSAGTGNTIYF
>TRBV6-4|13|TRBJ2-2|TRBD1|-
CASSPQGAGELFF
>TRBV19|16|TRBJ2-7|-|-
CASSTGTLRSSYEQYF
>TRBV3-1/TRBV3-2|15|TRBJ1-1|-|-
CASSQDRLPNTEAFF
>TRBV6-2/TRBV6-3|15|TRBJ1-1|TRBD1|-
CASSLDRVLNTEAFF
>TRBV28|15|TRBJ2-7|TRBD1|-
CASSLMGQGAYEQYF
>TRBV3-1/TRBV3-2|15|TRBJ1-5|TRBD1|-
CASSPRDRGDQPQHF
>TRBV18|18|TRBJ2-1|TRBD2|-
CASSPPSSGAIRNNEQFF
>TRBV2|14|TRBJ1-5|TRBD1|-
CASSWDRTNQPQHF
>TRBV18|12|TRBJ2-4|-|-
CASSLNRNIQYF
>TRBV27|18|TRBJ2-6|-|-
CASSLGQGGSSGANVLTF
>TRBV9|14|TRBJ2-3|-|-
CASSPRPGPDTQYF
>TRBV27|13|TRBJ2-5|TRBD1|many
CASSPRTGETQYF
>TRBV6-6|15|TRBJ2-2|TRBD1|-
CAALHGTENTGELFF
>TRBV3-1/TRBV3-2|14|TRBJ1-2|TRBD1|-
CASSQAGQIYGYTF
>TRBV19|16|TRBJ2-1|TRBD1|once
CATLAGTGGFGNEQFF
>TRBV24-1|13|TRBJ2-3|TRBD1|-
CATGTGANDTQYF
>TRBV19|14|TRBJ2-2|TRBD1|-
CASTIGTGMGELFF
>TRBV30|15|TRBJ1-6|-|-
CAWSADSLVNSPLHF
>TRBV7-9|14|TRBJ2-1|-|-
CASSFLDISNEQFF
>TRBV18|14|TRBJ1-1|-|-
CASSPPSGNTEAFF
>TRBV2|13|TRBJ1-3|-|-
CASSGQSGNTIYF
>TRBV30|14|TRBJ1-6|-|-
CAWSVPSPVSPLHF
>TRBV2|14|TRBJ2-5|TRBD1|-
CASSADRGQETQYF
>TRBV28|20|TRBJ1-5|TRBD1|-
CASSFSGQGRRGYSNQPQHF
>TRBV9|16|TRBJ1-2|TRBD1|once
CASSVRQGPLGYGYTF
>TRBV6-5|14|TRBJ1-2|-|once
CASSYSQEGDGYTF
>TRBV18|13|TRBJ2-1|TRBD2|-
CASSPGTSNEQFF
>TRBV6-5|14|TRBJ2-3|TRBD2|-
CASTPGGRVDTQYF
>TRBV28|12|TRBJ2-1|-|-
CASTTQVNEQFF
>TRBV5-1|17|TRBJ1-2|TRBD1|-
CASSLGAADRDDYGYTF
>TRBV27|15|TRBJ1-5|TRBD1|few
CASSLTGRNNQPQHF